A selection of T cell receptor beta chains follows, all from one sample in a study of blood T cell repertoires in COVID-19. Measured with immunoSEQ multiplex PCR; TCRdb has only the in-frame clones, and not every one. The sample shows some 150,000 clones, 86% of them seen only once. Sample: peripheral blood. The receptors derive from a woman older than 75 in a cohort sampled during active or convalescent COVID-19. CDR3s leave out the opening cysteine and the closing phenylalanine or tryptophan.

J | V | CDR3
TRBJ2-7 | TRBV28 | ASRAQRGLAGTDEQY
TRBJ2-5 | TRBV5-1 | ASSLAASGPQETQY
TRBJ2-1 | TRBV4-2 | ASSQERGSSYNEQF
TRBJ2-5 | TRBV5-1 | ASSSLAGGPEETQY
TRBJ2-7 | TRBV10-1 | ASSEARDSIEQY
TRBJ1-3 | TRBV24-1 | AMDSSGNTIY
TRBJ1-2 | TRBV12-3/TRBV12-4 | ASSAAGGAGYT
TRBJ2-2 | TRBV7-6 | ASSDRILAGGSNTGELF
TRBJ1-6 | TRBV11-2 | ATTDRGTGYNSPLH
TRBJ2-5 | TRBV6-2/TRBV6-3 | ASSYTASGGGGETQY
TRBJ2-1 | TRBV9 | ASSPRDLSGRGGEQF
TRBJ2-1 | TRBV5-1 | ARRQGTYNEQF
TRBJ2-6 | TRBV3-1/TRBV3-2 | ASGALSGANVLT
TRBJ2-7 | TRBV27 | ASSSLTGSSYEQY
TRBJ2-5 | TRBV24-1 | ATSDSRTSGVETQY
TRBJ2-7 | TRBV3-1/TRBV3-2 | ASSPGFGGGEQY
TRBJ2-2 | TRBV6-5 | ASSSSTGELF
TRBJ2-2 | TRBV7-2 | ASSLGVRGVTGELF
TRBJ1-5 | TRBV7-9 | ASSLGAGGYQPQH
TRBJ1-4 | TRBV7-8 | ASSLASATNEKLF
TRBJ2-4 | TRBV7-6 | ASSLDPGGAKNIQY
TRBJ1-6 | TRBV3-1/TRBV3-2 | ASSRTDRGLKGAGSPLH